This T cell receptor (beta chain) comes out of a study of OX40 agonist ivuxolimab in advanced cancers. Germline loops: CDR1 SGHTA, CDR2 FQGTGA. The CDR3 has 14 residues. V was clipped by 4 bases and J by 1 base, with 7 bases between them. Sequenced by immunoSEQ multiplex PCR; TCRdb stores in-frame clones only, minus some. The sample holds about 76,000 clones, around 87% seen once. A remark on this clone: What it binds is unknown.

Study-level results: No determination was made of the antigen specificity of the expanded peripheral T cells.

The sample consisted of CD4+ or CD8+ T cells sorted from blood, taken in a trial of the OX40 agonist ivuxolimab. The sequence was collected from an adult with an advanced solid tumor such as melanoma, head and neck, liver or kidney cancer. The chain joins TRBV7-3 to TRBJ2-2; D call uncertain. Written as DNA, the CDR3 is TGTGCCAGCAGCTCCGATATGAACACCGGGGAGCTGTTTTTT. Its protein product is CASSSDMNTGELFF. The full variable domain, with the rest looked up from reference TRBV7-3 and TRBJ2-2, is GAGVSQTPSNKVTEKGKYVELRCDPISGHTALYWYRQSLGQGPEFLIYFQGTGAADDSGLPNDRFFAVRPEGSVSTLKIQRTERGDSAVYLCASSSDMNTGELFFGEGSRLTVL.